Below, one T cell receptor beta chain is given with its context. The data were produced by immunoSEQ multiplex PCR, yet TCRdb's version contains in-frame clones alone and is incomplete. The data contain 180,000 or so clones, 70% to 90% of them singletons. The sample originates from a study of blood T cell repertoires in COVID-19. Per germline, CDR1 SGDLS and CDR2 YYNGEE. The length of the CDR3 is 13 residues. V was clipped by 3 bases and J by 1 base, with 4 bases between them. The material sequenced was peripheral blood. This clonotype originated in a man aged 55 to 70 who had recovered from COVID-19. V is TRBV9 and J is TRBJ2-2, with no clear D. The CDR3 loop is CASSDMNTGELFF. The CDR3 coding sequence is TGTGCCAGCAGCGACATGAACACCGGGGAGCTGTTTTTT.